These 30 T cell receptor beta chains share one sample of origin, sequenced in a study of shared clonotypes between healthy human individuals. TCRdb's copy holds only in-frame clones and misses some; the assay was immunoSEQ multiplex PCR. The repertoire holds fewer than 2.5 million clones, with roughly 93% as singletons. The sample comprised naive CD4+ T cells from PBMCs. Stated subset: CD45RA+ positively selected. These receptors were taken from a young man in good health. Some clones in this sample may be carry-over from other donors' samples.

The rearrangement links TRBV28 to TRBJ2-7; 13 nucleotides line up with TRBD2. The CDR3 extends over 18 amino acids. Germline CDR1 reads MDHEN; CDR2 reads SYDVKM. V lost 2 bases to trimming and J lost 0 bases; unmatched junction nucleotides: 7. CDR3 region: CASSLGLGLAGFSYEQYF. For the CDR3, the DNA is TGTGCCAGCAGTTTAGGCCTGGGACTAGCGGGATTCTCCTACGAGCAGTACTTC.

V gene TRBV9 combines with J gene TRBJ2-6; D gene uncertain. The ends were cut back, 1 base at V and 4 bases at J, with 15 bases in the middle. The CDR3 has 17 residues. The germline gives CDR1 SGDLS, CDR2 YYNGEE. Here the CDR3 DNA reads TGTGCCAGCAGCGTATACCCAGGCCTTGCCGGGGCCAACGTCCTGACTTTC. Protein sequence: CASSVYPGLAGANVLTF. The whole variable domain, remainder taken from reference TRBV9 and TRBJ2-6, is DSGVTQTPKHLITATGQRVTLRCSPRSGDLSVYWYQQSLDQGLQFLIQYYNGEERAKGNILERFSAQQFPDLHSELNLSSLELGDSALYFCASSVYPGLAGANVLTFGAGSRLTVL.

The CDR3 coding sequence is TGTGCCACCTGGGACAGGGCCAACTATGGCTACACCTTC. Amino acids: CATWDRANYGYTF. The V call is TRBV5-4, the J call TRBJ1-2; TRBD1 matches at 9 bases. V lost 9 bases, J lost 2 bases, and 5 bases stayed unmatched. Per the germline V gene, CDR1 is SGHNT and CDR2 is YYREEE (reference sequence). CDR3 length: 13 amino acids.

CDR3 protein: CASSGGPGRGPYEQYF. DNA for the CDR3: TGTGCCAGCAGTGGGGGTCCGGGCCGGGGGCCTTACGAGCAGTACTTC. V usage is TRBV25-1 and J usage is TRBJ2-7; D tentatively reads TRBD1 or TRBD2 (6 bases each). The germline V and J ends were trimmed by 4 bases and 4 bases, with 20 bases remaining between them. Germline values: CDR1 MGHDK, CDR2 SYGVNS. CDR3 length equals 16 residues.

As regards this clone: The sample carries other DNA sequences with the same CDR3. The genes are TRBV29-1 and TRBJ2-7; the D is unclear. Trimming pared 4 bases from V and 1 base from J, leaving 8 bases between. The germline gives CDR1 SQVTM, CDR2 ANQGSEA. CDR3 size: 12 residues. DNA for the CDR3: TGCAGCGTTGCCCTAGGTTCCTACGAGCAGTACTTC. This gives the protein CSVALGSYEQYF.

The rearrangement uses TRBV27 and TRBJ2-5, with no clear D. From germline, CDR1 is MNHEY and CDR2 SMNVEV (reference sequence). V dropped 10 bases and J dropped 5 bases, with 17 bases sitting between them. The CDR3 has 13 amino acids. CDR3 sequence (DNA): TGTGCCACTTCGCCGGAGACGGGTGAGACCCAGTACTTC. Its translation is CATSPETGETQYF.

V and J are TRBV11-2 and TRBJ2-7; D is possibly TRBD2 (6 bases). This CDR3 comprises 13 residues. Germline assignment: CDR1 SGHAT and CDR2 FQNNGV. With 7 bases removed from V and 6 bases from J, the gap between germline ends came to 16 bases. Here the CDR3 reads CASNLGGAAEQYF. The DNA of the CDR3 is TGTGCCAGCAATCTGGGGGGTGCGGCCGAGCAGTACTTC.

The gene calls are TRBV5-8 and TRBJ2-4; no clear D. The CDR3 sequence is 13 residues long. Per germline, CDR1 SGHTS and CDR2 YDEGEE. V lost 5 bases and J lost 8, with 14 bases in between. CDR3 amino acids: CASSRPVEDIQYF. CDR3 in DNA: TGTGCCAGCAGTCGCCCCGTTGAGGACATTCAGTACTTC.

This chain connects TRBV7-2 to TRBJ2-1; unclear D gene. The CDR3 covers 14 residues. Per the germline V gene, CDR1 is SGHTA and CDR2 is FQGNSA. Trimming pared 3 bases from V and 4 bases from J, leaving 10 bases between. CDR3 amino acids: CASSFSLQYNEQFF. CDR3 coding DNA: TGTGCCAGCAGCTTCTCGTTGCAGTACAATGAGCAGTTCTTC.

The chain employs TRBV5-1 and TRBJ2-1, with 13 bases lining up with TRBD2. Germline V lookup: CDR1 SGHRS, CDR2 YFSETQ. V was clipped by 4 bases and J by 4 bases; unmatched bases: 8. CDR3 length: 17 amino acids. The CDR3: CASSPRTSGSSYNEQFF. CDR3 coding DNA: TGCGCCAGCAGCCCACGGACTAGCGGGAGCAGTTACAATGAGCAGTTCTTC.

The chain joins TRBV19 to TRBJ1-2; possible D gene TRBD1, 5 bases. Germline-derived CDR1 and CDR2 are LNHDA and SQIVND (reference sequence). The length of the CDR3 is 17 residues. The V end lost 5 bases, the J end lost 8 bases, and 27 bases lay between the germline ends. The CDR3: CASSDWGRIPMVVGYTF. DNA for the CDR3: TGTGCCAGTAGTGACTGGGGACGGATTCCTATGGTCGTCGGCTACACCTTC.

This chain joins TRBV18 and TRBJ1-1, with a possible D match to TRBD1 (5 bases). The CDR3 has 14 residues. Trimming shortened V by 4 bases and J by 1 base, and 10 bases separated the two germline ends. The V gene's germline CDR1 is KGHSH and CDR2 LQKENI. CDR3 nucleotide sequence: TGTGCCAGCTCACTGGGCAGGGAGAACACTGAAGCTTTCTTT. Protein sequence: CASSLGRENTEAFF.

The chain's CDR3 is CASSYGRAGTGYTF. The CDR3 bases are TGTGCCAGCAGTTACGGTAGGGCTGGTACGGGCTACACCTTC. The J gene is TRBJ1-2, the V gene TRBV6-5; no reliable D call. The V end was cut by 2 bases, the J end by 8 bases, with 15 bases between. CDR1 is MNHEY, CDR2 SVGAGI, per germline. The CDR3 consists of 14 residues.

This clone was found once. The rearrangement uses TRBV7-8 and TRBJ2-1, with TRBD2 matching over 9 bases. The V gene's germline CDR1 is SGHVS and CDR2 FQNEAQ. Trimming took 6 bases from V and 3 from J; bases not matched to a gene: 0. The CDR3 contains 13 residues. The CDR3 DNA reads TGTGCCAGCAGGACTAGCGGCTACAATGAGCAGTTCTTC. Residues: CASRTSGYNEQFF.

As for this clone: Other DNA variants within this sample encode the same CDR3. The chain joins TRBV7-2 to TRBJ2-7, with D perhaps TRBD1 or TRBD2 (5 bases each). The V end was cut by 3 bases, the J end by 3 bases, with 9 bases between. The CDR3 spans 13 residues. Germline CDR1 SGHTA, CDR2 FQGNSA. The DNA of the CDR3 is TGTGCCAGCAGCTTGGGACGGAGCTACGAGCAGTACTTC. Translated, it gives CASSLGRSYEQYF. The whole variable domain, remainder taken from reference TRBV7-2 and TRBJ2-7, is GAGVSQSPSNKVTEKGKDVELRCDPISGHTALYWYRQSLGQGLEFLIYFQGNSAPDKSGLPSDRFSAERTGGSVSTLTIQRTQQEDSAVYLCASSLGRSYEQYFGPGTRLTVT.

The chain links TRBV7-2 to TRBJ1-5; tentatively, D is TRBD1 (5 bases). The germline CDR1 and CDR2 sequences are SGHTA and FQGNSA. CDR3 length equals 18 residues. Trimming removed 1 base from V and 7 bases from J, with 23 bases in between. In DNA form, the CDR3 reads TGTGCCAGCAGCTTAGGACCGGGGCTAGGGCAGCCCGGGCAGCCCCAGCATTTT. Translating it yields CASSLGPGLGQPGQPQHF. Looking up the rest from reference TRBV7-2 and TRBJ1-5 gives the full variable domain: GAGVSQSPSNKVTEKGKDVELRCDPISGHTALYWYRQSLGQGLEFLIYFQGNSAPDKSGLPSDRFSAERTGGSVSTLTIQRTQQEDSAVYLCASSLGPGLGQPGQPQHFGDGTRLSIL.

This clone appeared a single time. V usage is TRBV6-6 and J usage is TRBJ1-1; D uncertain. V was shortened by 4 bases and J by 2 bases, with 8 bases between the two germline ends. The CDR3 has 13 amino acids. The germline V gene has CDR1 MNHNY and CDR2 SVGAGI (reference sequence). CDR3 in amino acids: CASSLGHNTEAFF. The DNA for the CDR3 is TGTGCCAGCAGTTTGGGCCATAACACTGAAGCTTTCTTT.

This sequence joins TRBV5-4 and TRBJ2-2; 10 bases are a match to TRBD1. The CDR3 has 17 residues. After removal of 4 bases from V and 6 bases from J, the junction contained 12 bases not matched to a gene. Germline V CDR1 and CDR2: SGHNT, YYREEE (reference sequence). Written as DNA, the CDR3 is TGTGCCAGCAGCCCCGGGACAGGGGTTCTTACCGCCGGGGAGCTGTTTTTT. Protein product: CASSPGTGVLTAGELFF.

The rearrangement joins TRBV5-6 to TRBJ1-2, with 9 bases matching TRBD1. Germline V gene lookup returns CDR1 SGHDT and CDR2 YYEEEE. V was pared by 4 bases and J by 4 bases, with 2 bases of the junction left unmatched. CDR3 length: 13 amino acids. In DNA, the CDR3 is TGTGCCAGCAGCCAGGACAGGGGCTATGGCTACACCTTC. Its translation: CASSQDRGYGYTF.

The V call is TRBV28, the J call TRBJ2-3, with unresolved D. The CDR3 consists of 16 residues. CDR1 MDHEN and CDR2 SYDVKM come from the germline V gene. The V and J ends lost 4 bases and 1 base respectively, with 15 bases between them. CDR3: CASSYDLGWGTDTQYF. The CDR3 region has the DNA TGTGCCAGCAGTTACGATCTAGGTTGGGGCACAGATACGCAGTATTTT.

The V and J genes are TRBV2 and TRBJ2-1; D gene uncertain. Germline assignment: CDR1 SNHLY and CDR2 FYNNEI. The CDR3 spans 12 residues. V was shortened by 7 bases and J by 0 bases, with 4 bases between the two germline ends. The CDR3 bases are TGTGCCAGCATAGGCTCCTACAATGAGCAGTTCTTC. This translates into CASIGSYNEQFF.

The J gene is TRBJ2-3, the V gene TRBV18; the match to TRBD2 covers 7 bases. The CDR3 is made up of 15 amino acids. The V gene end was trimmed by 3 bases and the J gene end by 7 bases; junction bases not matched to a gene: 10. Germline-derived CDR1 and CDR2 are KGHSH and LQKENI. CDR3 sequence (DNA): TGTGCCAGCTCACCCACGGTGGCGGGAGAGAATACGCAGTATTTT. Translating it yields CASSPTVAGENTQYF.

The chain has TRBV5-1 and TRBJ2-3, with a possible D match to TRBD2 (6 bases). Germline CDR1 SGHRS, CDR2 YFSETQ. Between the trimmed V and J ends, which lost 0 bases and 10 bases, there was a span of 12 bases. This CDR3 region has 13 residues. CDR3 amino acids: CASSLGDFEAQYF. CDR3 bases: TGCGCCAGCAGCTTGGGGGACTTTGAGGCGCAGTATTTT. The whole variable domain, filled in from reference TRBV5-1 and TRBJ2-3, reads KAGVTQTPRYLIKTRGQQVTLSCSPISGHRSVSWYQQTPGQGLQFLFEYFSETQRNKGNFPGRFSGRQFSNSRSEMNVSTLELGDSALYLCASSLGDFEAQYFGPGTRLTVL.

This chain links TRBV7-6 with TRBJ1-4, with D perhaps matching TRBD1 (5 bases). The CDR3 consists of 16 residues. CDR1 and CDR2 (germline): SGHVS, FNYEAQ. V shed 5 bases and J shed 8 bases, with 21 bases lying between them. The chain's CDR3 is CASSPLRGRDYEKLFF. CDR3 coding DNA: TGTGCCAGCAGCCCGCTTCGTGGCAGGGATTACGAAAAACTGTTTTTT.

The V call is TRBV5-1, the J call TRBJ2-2; D possibly uses TRBD1 or TRBD2 (5 bases each). This CDR3 is built from 15 residues. Germline CDR1 reads SGHRS; CDR2 reads YFSETQ. Trimming stripped 5 bases from V and 1 base from J, with 12 bases between. The CDR3 region is CASRPGTVNTGELFF. The CDR3 region has the DNA TGCGCCAGCAGACCCGGGACGGTGAACACCGGGGAGCTGTTTTTT.

About this clone: Other DNA variants within this sample encode the same CDR3. V and J are TRBV5-1 and TRBJ2-3; no firm D call. V was clipped by 0 bases and J by 0 bases, with 8 bases between them. Germline loops: CDR1 SGHRS, CDR2 YFSETQ. The CDR3 totals 15 residues. CDR3 protein: CASSLAVGSTDTQYF. DNA of the CDR3: TGCGCCAGCAGCTTGGCCGTAGGGAGCACAGATACGCAGTATTTT.

This clone was detected only once. V usage is TRBV11-2 and J usage is TRBJ1-1, with D possibly matching TRBD1 (5 bases). CDR1 is SGHAT and CDR2 is FQNNGV in the germline V gene. With 5 bases removed from V and 4 bases from J, the gap between germline ends came to 11 bases. The CDR3 extends over 13 amino acids. Written as DNA, the CDR3 is TGTGCCAGCAGCCCCGTCACAGGCACTGAAGCTTTCTTT. Its protein is CASSPVTGTEAFF.

Comments on this clone: A junction end diverges from the germline sequence, so it may reflect a read error. J is TRBJ2-1 and V is TRBV6-1, with a possible D match to TRBD2 (6 bases). The CDR3 has 12 amino acids. Germline lookup yields CDR1 MNHNS and CDR2 SASEGT. CDR3 loop: CASSVGTGGVVF. The DNA for the CDR3 is TGTGCCAGCAGTGTTGGGACCGGGGGTGTGGTCTTC.

Comment on this clone: In the same sample, other DNA sequences code for this CDR3. The chain couples TRBV9 to TRBJ1-1; D is uncertain. Germline V gives CDR1 SGDLS, CDR2 YYNGEE. Trimming cost V 2 bases and J 0 bases, with 8 bases left between them. CDR3 size: 14 residues. The chain's CDR3 is CASSVAGMNTEAFF. DNA for the CDR3: TGTGCCAGCAGCGTGGCAGGAATGAACACTGAAGCTTTCTTT. The whole variable domain, remainder taken from reference TRBV9 and TRBJ1-1, is DSGVTQTPKHLITATGQRVTLRCSPRSGDLSVYWYQQSLDQGLQFLIQYYNGEERAKGNILERFSAQQFPDLHSELNLSSLELGDSALYFCASSVAGMNTEAFFGQGTRLTVV.

The chain has TRBV5-1 and TRBJ1-6; 7 bases agree with TRBD1. This CDR3 region has 14 residues. Trimming cost V 3 bases and J 10 bases; bases outside gene matches: 7. The germline CDR1 and CDR2 sequences are SGHRS and YFSETQ. The CDR3 bases are TGCGCCAGCAGCTCGGGACAGAGAGAGTCACCCCTCCACTTT. This gives the protein CASSSGQRESPLHF.